The 4 T cell receptor beta chains reported below all come from one sample, sequenced in a study of T cell changes during pregnancy in multiple sclerosis. The repertoire was sequenced with immunoSEQ multiplex PCR; TCRdb's copy has only in-frame clones and lacks some. The data hold just over 35,000 clones, with 93% observed a single time. The material sequenced was CD4+ T cells from peripheral blood mononuclear cells, taken in the first trimester of pregnancy. Source of these receptors: a female donor with multiple sclerosis, enrolled in a pregnancy study.

This rearrangement joins TRBV29-1 to TRBJ2-7; TRBD1 matches at 9 bases. Germline V gene data show CDR1 as SQVTM and CDR2 as ANQGSEA. This CDR3 spans 15 amino acids. With 6 bases clipped from V and 11 bases from J, the junction kept 20 bases outside the gene matches. CDR3 bases: TGCAGCGTAGGCGGCCGGGACAGGGACCTACGAGGGGAGTACTTC. Translated: CSVGGRDRDLRGEYF.

The rearrangement links TRBV5-1 to TRBJ1-2; 7 nucleotides align to TRBD1. This CDR3 is built from 15 residues. V shed 3 bases and J 5 bases; nucleotides not matched to a gene: 10. Per germline, CDR1 SGHRS and CDR2 YFSETQ. CDR3 in amino acids: CASSSDGTVGYGYTF. In nucleotides, the CDR3 is TGCGCCAGCAGCTCCGATGGGACAGTTGGATATGGCTACACCTTC.

The V gene is TRBV2, the J gene TRBJ2-1; 8 bases match TRBD2. The CDR3 covers 15 residues. J was trimmed by 7 bases and V by 3 bases; bases with no gene match: 8. The germline V gene has CDR1 SNHLY and CDR2 FYNNEI. Written as DNA, the CDR3 is TGTGCCAGCAGTGATTCGGGAGGGGACTGGAATGAGCAGTTCTTC. As protein: CASSDSGGDWNEQFF.

This clone was observed a few times. The chain combines TRBV19 with TRBJ2-1, with TRBD2 matching over 8 bases. CDR3 length equals 13 residues. Germline assignment: CDR1 LNHDA and CDR2 SQIVND (reference sequence). Trimming removed 4 bases from V and 10 bases from J; junction bases left unmatched: 6. CDR3 in amino acids: CASSTGRAGEQFF. The CDR3 bases are TGTGCCAGTAGTACCGGGAGGGCCGGGGAGCAGTTCTTC.